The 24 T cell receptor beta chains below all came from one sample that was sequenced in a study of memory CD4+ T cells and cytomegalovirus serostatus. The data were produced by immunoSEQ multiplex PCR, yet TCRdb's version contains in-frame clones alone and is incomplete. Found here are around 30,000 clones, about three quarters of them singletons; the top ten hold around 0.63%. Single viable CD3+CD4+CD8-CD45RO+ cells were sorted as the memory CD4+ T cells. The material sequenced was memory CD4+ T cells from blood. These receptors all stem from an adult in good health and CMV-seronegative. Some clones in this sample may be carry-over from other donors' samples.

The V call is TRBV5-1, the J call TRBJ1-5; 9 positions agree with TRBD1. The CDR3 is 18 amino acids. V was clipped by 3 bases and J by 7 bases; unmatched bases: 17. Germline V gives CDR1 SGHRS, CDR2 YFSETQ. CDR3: CASSSRCRDRVMNQPQHF. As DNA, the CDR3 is TGCGCCAGCAGCTCCCGGTGCCGGGACAGGGTTATGAACCAGCCCCAGCATTTT. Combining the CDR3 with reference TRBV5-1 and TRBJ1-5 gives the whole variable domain KAGVTQTPRYLIKTRGQQVTLSCSPISGHRSVSWYQQTPGQGLQFLFEYFSETQRNKGNFPGRFSGRQFSNSRSEMNVSTLELGDSALYLCASSSRCRDRVMNQPQHFGDGTRLSIL.

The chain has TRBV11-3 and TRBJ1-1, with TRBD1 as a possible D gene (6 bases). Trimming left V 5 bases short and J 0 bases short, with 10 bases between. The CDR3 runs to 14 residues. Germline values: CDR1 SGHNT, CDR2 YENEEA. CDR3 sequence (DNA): TGTGCCAGCAGCCGCCGGGACATGAACACTGAAGCTTTCTTT. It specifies CASSRRDMNTEAFF. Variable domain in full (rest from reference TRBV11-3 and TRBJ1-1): EAGVVQSPRYKIIEKKQPVAFWCNPISGHNTLYWYLQNLGQGPELLIRYENEEAVDDSQLPKDRFSAERLKGVDSTLKIQPAELGDSAVYLCASSRRDMNTEAFFGQGTRLTVV.

DNA of the CDR3: TGTGCCAGCAGTCCCCGGGAACAGGGGGGCTATGGCTACACCTTC. This translates into CASSPREQGGYGYTF. The chain recombines TRBV6-5 with TRBJ1-2, with 8 nucleotides matching TRBD1. Losses at the gene ends were 5 bases for V and 4 bases for J; bases not matched to a gene: 9. The CDR3 is made up of 15 amino acids. Per germline, CDR1 MNHEY and CDR2 SVGAGI.

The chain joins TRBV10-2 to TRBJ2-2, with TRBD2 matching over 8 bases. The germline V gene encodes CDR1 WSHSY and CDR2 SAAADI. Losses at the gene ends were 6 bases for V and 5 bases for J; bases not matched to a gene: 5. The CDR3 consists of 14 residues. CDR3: CASSIAGNTGELFF. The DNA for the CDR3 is TGCGCCAGCAGCATAGCGGGGAATACCGGGGAGCTGTTTTTT.

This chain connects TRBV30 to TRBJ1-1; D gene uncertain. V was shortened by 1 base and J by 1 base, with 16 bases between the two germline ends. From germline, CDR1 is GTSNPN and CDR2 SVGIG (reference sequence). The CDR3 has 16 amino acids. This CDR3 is CAWSDGYLTTNTEAFF. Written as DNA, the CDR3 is TGTGCCTGGAGTGACGGTTACTTAACTACGAACACTGAAGCTTTCTTT.

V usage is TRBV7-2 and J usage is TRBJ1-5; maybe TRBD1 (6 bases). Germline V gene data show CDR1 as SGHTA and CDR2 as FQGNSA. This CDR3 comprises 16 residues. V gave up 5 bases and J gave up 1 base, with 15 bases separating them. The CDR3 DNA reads TGTGCCAGCAGCCCCCAAGGACAGACCAGCAATCAGCCCCAGCATTTT. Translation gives CASSPQGQTSNQPQHF.

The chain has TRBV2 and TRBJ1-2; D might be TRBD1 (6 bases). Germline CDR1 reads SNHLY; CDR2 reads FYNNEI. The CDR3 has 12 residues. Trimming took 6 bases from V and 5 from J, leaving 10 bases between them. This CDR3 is CASRNREYGYTF. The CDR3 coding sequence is TGTGCCAGCAGGAACAGGGAGTATGGCTACACCTTC.

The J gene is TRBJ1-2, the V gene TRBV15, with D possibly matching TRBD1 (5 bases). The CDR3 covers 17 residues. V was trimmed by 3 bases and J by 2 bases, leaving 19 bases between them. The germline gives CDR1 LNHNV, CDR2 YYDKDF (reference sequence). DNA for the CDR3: TGTGCCACCAGCAGCCTAACATCGGGACGCAGAAACTATGGCTACACCTTC. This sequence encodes CATSSLTSGRRNYGYTF. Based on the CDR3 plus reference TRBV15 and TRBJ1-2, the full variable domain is DAMVIQNPRYQVTQFGKPVTLSCSQTLNHNVMYWYQQKSSQAPKLLFHYYDKDFNNEADTPDNFQSRRPNTSFCFLDIRSPGLGDTAMYLCATSSLTSGRRNYGYTFGSGTRLTVV.

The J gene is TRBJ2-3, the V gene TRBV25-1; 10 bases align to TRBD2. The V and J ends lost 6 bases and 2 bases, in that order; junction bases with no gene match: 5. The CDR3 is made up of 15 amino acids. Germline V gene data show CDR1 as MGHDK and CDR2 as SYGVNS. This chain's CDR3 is CASRRSGGPTDTQYF. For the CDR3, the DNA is TGTGCCAGCAGACGTAGCGGGGGGCCCACAGATACGCAGTATTTT.

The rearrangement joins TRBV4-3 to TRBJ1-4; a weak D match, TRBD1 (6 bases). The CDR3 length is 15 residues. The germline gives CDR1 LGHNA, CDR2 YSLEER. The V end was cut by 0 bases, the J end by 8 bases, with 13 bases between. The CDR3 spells CASSQDPGEEEKLFF. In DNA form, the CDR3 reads TGCGCCAGCAGCCAAGATCCAGGGGAGGAGGAAAAACTGTTTTTT.

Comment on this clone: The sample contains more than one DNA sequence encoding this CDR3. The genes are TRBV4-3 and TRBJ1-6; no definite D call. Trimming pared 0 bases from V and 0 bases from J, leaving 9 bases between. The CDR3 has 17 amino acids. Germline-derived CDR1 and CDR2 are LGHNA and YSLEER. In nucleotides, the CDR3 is TGCGCCAGCAGCCAAGATGTGGCAGGCTCCTATAATTCACCCCTCCACTTT. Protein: CASSQDVAGSYNSPLHF.

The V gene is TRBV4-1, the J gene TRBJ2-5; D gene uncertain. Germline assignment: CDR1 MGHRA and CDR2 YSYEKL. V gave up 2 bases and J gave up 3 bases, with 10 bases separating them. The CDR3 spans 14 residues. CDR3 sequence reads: CASSQSIRKETQYF. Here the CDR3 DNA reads TGCGCCAGCAGCCAAAGTATAAGAAAAGAGACCCAGTACTTC.

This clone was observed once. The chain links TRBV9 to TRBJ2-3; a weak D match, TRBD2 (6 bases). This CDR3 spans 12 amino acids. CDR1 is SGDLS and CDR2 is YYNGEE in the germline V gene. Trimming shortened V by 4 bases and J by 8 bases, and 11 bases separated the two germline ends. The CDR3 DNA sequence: TGTGCCAGCAGCCCTGGGGAGGTTACGCAGTATTTT. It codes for CASSPGEVTQYF.

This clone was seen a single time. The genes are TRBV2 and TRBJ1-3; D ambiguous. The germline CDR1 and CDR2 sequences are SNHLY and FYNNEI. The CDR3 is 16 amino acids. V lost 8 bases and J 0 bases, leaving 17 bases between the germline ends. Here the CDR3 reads CASAVKRVISGNTIYF. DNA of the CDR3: TGTGCCAGCGCAGTAAAAAGGGTGATCTCTGGAAACACCATATATTTT.

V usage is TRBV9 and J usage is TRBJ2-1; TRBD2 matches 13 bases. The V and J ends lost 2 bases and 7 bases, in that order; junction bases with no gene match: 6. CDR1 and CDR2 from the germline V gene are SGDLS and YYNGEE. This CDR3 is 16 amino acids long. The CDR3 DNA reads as TGTGCCAGCAGCGTCTCGGGACTAGCGGGGAGTAATGAGCAGTTCTTC. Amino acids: CASSVSGLAGSNEQFF.

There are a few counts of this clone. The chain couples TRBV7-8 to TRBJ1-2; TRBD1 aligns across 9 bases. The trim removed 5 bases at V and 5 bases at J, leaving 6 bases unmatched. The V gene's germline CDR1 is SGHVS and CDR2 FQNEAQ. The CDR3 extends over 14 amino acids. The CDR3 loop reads CASSIQGQGYGYTF. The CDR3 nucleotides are TGTGCCAGCAGCATACAGGGACAGGGATATGGCTACACCTTC.

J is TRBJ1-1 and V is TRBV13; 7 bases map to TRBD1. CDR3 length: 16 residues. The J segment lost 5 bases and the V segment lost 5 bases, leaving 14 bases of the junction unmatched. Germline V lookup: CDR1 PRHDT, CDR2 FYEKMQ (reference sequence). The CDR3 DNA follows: TGTGCCAGCAGCCGGGTAGAGGGGGCCTTGGGGACTGAAGCTTTCTTT. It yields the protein CASSRVEGALGTEAFF.

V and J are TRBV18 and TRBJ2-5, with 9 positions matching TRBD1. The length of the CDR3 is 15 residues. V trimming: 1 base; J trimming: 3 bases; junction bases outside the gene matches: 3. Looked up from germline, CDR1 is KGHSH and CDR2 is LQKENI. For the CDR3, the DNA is TGTGCCAGCTCACCACTGACAGGGGGGGAAGAGACCCAGTACTTC. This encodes CASSPLTGGEETQYF.

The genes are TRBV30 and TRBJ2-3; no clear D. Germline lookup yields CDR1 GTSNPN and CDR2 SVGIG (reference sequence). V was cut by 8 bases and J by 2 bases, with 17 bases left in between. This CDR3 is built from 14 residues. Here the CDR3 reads CAVTAHLFTDTQYF. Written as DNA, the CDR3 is TGTGCCGTGACCGCACATCTATTCACAGATACGCAGTATTTT. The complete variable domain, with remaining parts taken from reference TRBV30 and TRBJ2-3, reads SQTIHQWPATLVQPVGSPLSLECTVEGTSNPNLYWYRQAAGRGLQLLFYSVGIGQISSEVPQNLSASRPQDRQFILSSKKLLLSDSGFYLCAVTAHLFTDTQYFGPGTRLTVL.

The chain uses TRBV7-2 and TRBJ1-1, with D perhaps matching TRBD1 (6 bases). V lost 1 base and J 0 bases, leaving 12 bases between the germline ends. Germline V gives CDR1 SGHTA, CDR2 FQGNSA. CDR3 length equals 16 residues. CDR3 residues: CASSLGLGQMNTEAFF. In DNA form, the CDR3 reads TGTGCCAGCAGCTTAGGACTGGGACAAATGAACACTGAAGCTTTCTTT.

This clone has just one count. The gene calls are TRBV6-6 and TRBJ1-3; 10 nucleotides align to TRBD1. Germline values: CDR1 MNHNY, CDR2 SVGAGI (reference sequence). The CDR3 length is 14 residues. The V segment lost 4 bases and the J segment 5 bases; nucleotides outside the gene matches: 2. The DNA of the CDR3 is TGTGCCAGCAGTTCGGGACAGGGGAGAAACACCATATATTTT. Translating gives CASSSGQGRNTIYF.

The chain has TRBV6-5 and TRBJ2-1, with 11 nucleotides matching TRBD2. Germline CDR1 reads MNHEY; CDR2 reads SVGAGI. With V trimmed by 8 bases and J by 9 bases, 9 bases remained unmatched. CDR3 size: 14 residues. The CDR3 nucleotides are TGTGCCAGCGGCGGGGTAGCGGGGGGGCGTGAGCAGTTCTTC. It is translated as CASGGVAGGREQFF.

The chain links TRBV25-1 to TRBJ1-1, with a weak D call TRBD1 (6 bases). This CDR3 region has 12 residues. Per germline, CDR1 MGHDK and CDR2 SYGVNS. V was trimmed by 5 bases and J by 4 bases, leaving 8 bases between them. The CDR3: CASSIRGTEAFF. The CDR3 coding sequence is TGTGCCAGCAGTATCAGGGGCACTGAAGCTTTCTTT.

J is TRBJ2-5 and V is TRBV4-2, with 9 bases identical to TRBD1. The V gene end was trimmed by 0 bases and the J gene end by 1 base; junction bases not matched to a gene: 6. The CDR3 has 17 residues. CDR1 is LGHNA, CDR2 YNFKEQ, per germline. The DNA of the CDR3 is TGTGCCAGCAGCCAAGATCCGGGACAGGGTTTCCAAGAGACCCAGTACTTC. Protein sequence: CASSQDPGQGFQETQYF.